The source of this T cell receptor beta chain is a study of CD8 T cells in Susac syndrome. The CDR3 spans 15 residues. V was pared by 1 base and J by 5 bases, with 12 bases between. Germline V gene lookup returns CDR1 LGHNA and CDR2 YNFKEQ. The RNA, about 0.5 to 1 ug, was put through reverse transcription using random hexamers. A single record per CDR3 protein comes from TCRdb applying MiXCR to the immunoSEQ multiplex PCR reads. The sample lists under 85,000 distinct CDR3 sequences, approximately 93% occurring once. The TCR was taken from a human donor with Susac syndrome. The chain uses TRBV4-2 and TRBJ1-3; no clear D. The specimen was CD8+ T cells from PBMCs. CDR3 nucleotides: TGTGCCAGCAGCCAAGGGGGATATCCTCGAAACACCATATATTTT. It is translated as CASSQGGYPRNTIYF.